The 20 T cell receptor beta chains reported below all come from one sample, sequenced in a study of blood T cells in healthy people across ages. Primed by a sample-barcoded 5' primer and a J-beta primer mix, a second PCR proceeded for roughly 7 to 11 cycles. TCRdb independently ran MiXCR on the 5' RACE reads; one entry per CDR3 protein. The table records 1.5 million to 2 million distinct CDR3 sequences, around 42% of them present only once. Sequenced sample: blood. These receptors all stem from a human donor in good health.

This sequence joins TRBV30 and TRBJ2-1, with D perhaps given as TRBD1 or TRBD2 (5 bases each). Per the germline V gene, CDR1 is GTSNPN and CDR2 is SVGIG (reference sequence). V was shortened by 0 bases and J by 4 bases, with 13 bases between the two germline ends. The CDR3 loop spans 15 amino acids. The CDR3 nucleotides are TGTGCCTGGAGTGTCGGGGCGGCTCTATACAATGAGCAGTTCTTC. Its protein product is CAWSVGAALYNEQFF.

This clonotype has just a few counts. This chain links TRBV5-1 with TRBJ2-3, with D perhaps given as TRBD1 or TRBD2 (6 bases each). This CDR3 comprises 15 residues. Germline assignment: CDR1 SGHRS and CDR2 YFSETQ. V was clipped by 2 bases and J by 2 bases, with 12 bases between them. The CDR3 loop is CASSFGGQDTDTQYF. Written as DNA, the CDR3 is TGCGCCAGCAGCTTTGGGGGGCAGGACACAGATACGCAGTATTTT.

This clonotype has only a few counts. The chain has TRBV6-4 and TRBJ2-1; 11 bases map to TRBD2. CDR1 is MRHNA and CDR2 is SNTAGT in the germline V gene. After removal of 8 bases from V and 8 bases from J, the junction contained 8 bases not matched to a gene. CDR3 length: 14 residues. The CDR3 protein is CASAIAGGPHEQFF. DNA for the CDR3: TGTGCCAGCGCAATAGCGGGGGGGCCACATGAGCAGTTCTTC.

This clonotype was seen more than once but under ten times. The chain links TRBV12-3 or TRBV12-4 to TRBJ1-5; the D gene is possibly TRBD1 (6 bases). The CDR3 has 14 residues. V was shortened by 7 bases and J by 3 bases, with 13 bases between the two germline ends. The CDR3 region is CASIQGHTNQPQHF. CDR3 nucleotides: TGTGCCAGCATCCAGGGGCATACCAATCAGCCCCAGCATTTT.

This clonotype was seen ten or more times. The chain is built from TRBV7-2 and TRBJ2-3; D gene uncertain. Per the germline V gene, CDR1 is SGHTA and CDR2 is FQGNSA. This CDR3 spans 12 amino acids. V lost 3 bases, J lost 2 bases, and 3 bases lay in between. CDR3: CASSFHTDTQYF. CDR3 DNA sequence: TGTGCCAGCAGCTTCCACACAGATACGCAGTATTTT.

The rearrangement links TRBV7-2 to TRBJ1-1, with D perhaps matching TRBD1 (5 bases). CDR1 SGHTA and CDR2 FQGNSA come from the germline V gene. V was cut by 4 bases and J by 6 bases, with 18 bases left in between. The CDR3 has 15 residues. CDR3 loop: CASSWGRAGASEAFF. Here the CDR3 DNA reads TGTGCCAGCAGCTGGGGCAGGGCGGGTGCCTCTGAAGCTTTCTTT. Full variable domain (rest looked up from reference TRBV7-2 and TRBJ1-1): GAGVSQSPSNKVTEKGKDVELRCDPISGHTALYWYRQSLGQGLEFLIYFQGNSAPDKSGLPSDRFSAERTGGSVSTLTIQRTQQEDSAVYLCASSWGRAGASEAFFGQGTRLTVV.

This chain connects TRBV15 to TRBJ1-2, with D perhaps matching TRBD1 (6 bases). The CDR3 contains 16 residues. Trimming took off 5 bases at V and 7 bases at J, with 23 bases between the two ends. From germline, CDR1 is LNHNV and CDR2 YYDKDF (reference sequence). CDR3 sequence: CATSPRGGSFFGGYTF. In DNA, the CDR3 is TGTGCCACCAGCCCCCGGGGGGGCAGTTTTTTCGGTGGCTACACCTTC.

A single count supports this clonotype. The gene calls are TRBV5-1 and TRBJ2-3; 15 nucleotides agree with TRBD2. This CDR3 has 18 residues. Trimming cost V 4 bases and J 2 bases; bases outside gene matches: 8. Per the germline V gene, CDR1 is SGHRS and CDR2 is YFSETQ. The CDR3 DNA is TGCGCCAGCAGCCCCGGTGGACTAGCGGGGGGGACCACAGATACGCAGTATTTT. Its protein is CASSPGGLAGGTTDTQYF.

Details on this clonotype: One junction end does not reproduce the germline sequence, and a read error may be involved. The chain carries TRBV20-1 and TRBJ2-5; D remains ambiguous. Germline lookup yields CDR1 DFQATT and CDR2 SNEGSKA (reference sequence). This CDR3 is built from 12 residues. CDR3 protein: CRARAYEETQYF. In DNA, the CDR3 is TGCAGGGCTAGAGCTTATGAAGAGACCCAGTACTTC.

Of note for this clonotype: Relative to the germline gene, one junction end is altered; a read error may explain this. The V call is TRBV13, the J call TRBJ2-4, with D perhaps matching TRBD2 (5 bases). The DNA end is a closer match to TRBJ2-5, so the J assignment may be wrong. CDR3 length: 13 residues. Per the germline V gene, CDR1 is PRHDT and CDR2 is FYEKMQ (reference sequence). This CDR3 is CAGSGSGGETQYF. The DNA for the CDR3 is TGTGCCGGCAGCGGATCGGGCGGGGAGACCCAGTACTTC.

The V gene is TRBV6-2 or TRBV6-3, the J gene TRBJ1-1; the D gene is possibly TRBD1 (5 bases). Between the trimmed V and J ends, which lost 6 bases and 2 bases, there was a span of 10 bases. The CDR3 consists of 13 residues. From germline, CDR1 is MNHEY and CDR2 SVGEGT. Here the CDR3 reads CASSRVRNTEAFF. As DNA, the CDR3 is TGTGCCAGCAGCAGGGTGAGAAACACTGAAGCTTTCTTT.

In the case of this clonotype: One end of the junction is discordant with germline, which a read error may explain. This chain uses TRBV11-1 with TRBJ2-7; D may be TRBD2 (7 bases). Germline CDR1 is SGHAT and CDR2 is FQDESV (reference sequence). The CDR3 is made up of 15 amino acids. The DNA of the CDR3 is TGTGCCGGCAGCGGTCCGGGGGGCTACAGGTACGAGCAGTACTTC. Its protein product is CAGSGPGGYRYEQYF.

This clonotype was seen more than once but under ten times. One end of the junction fails to match germline, which may point to a read error. This rearrangement joins TRBV2 to TRBJ2-1; TRBD2 aligns across 9 bases. The CDR3 is 16 amino acids. Per the germline V gene, CDR1 is SNHLY and CDR2 is FYNNEI. The CDR3 spells CASSEEGGTSYHEQFF. The CDR3 DNA sequence: TGTGCCAGCAGTGAAGAAGGAGGGACTAGCTACCATGAGCAGTTCTTC.

This chain uses TRBV7-9 with TRBJ2-1; D perhaps matches TRBD2 (6 bases). The CDR3 covers 15 residues. The germline CDR1 and CDR2 sequences are SEHNR and FQNEAQ (reference sequence). Between the trimmed V and J ends, which lost 5 bases and 7 bases, there was a span of 18 bases. CDR3 protein: CASSPPGLPGNEQFF. The CDR3 DNA follows: TGTGCCAGCAGCCCACCGGGACTCCCCGGGAATGAGCAGTTCTTC.

This clonotype has just a few counts. The CDR3 here is CASSQDRAETAAGGYTF. In DNA form, the CDR3 reads TGCGCCAGCAGCCAAGATCGGGCGGAGACAGCAGCAGGAGGCTACACCTTC. The J gene is TRBJ1-2, the V gene TRBV4-3, with D maybe TRBD1 (5 bases). Germline CDR1 LGHNA, CDR2 YSLEER. V lost 0 bases and J 8 bases, leaving 22 bases between the germline ends. The CDR3 has 17 amino acids.

The chain links TRBV7-2 to TRBJ1-5; D perhaps matches TRBD1 (5 bases). V was clipped by 4 bases and J by 3 bases, with 16 bases between them. CDR1 and CDR2 from the germline V gene are SGHTA and FQGNSA. The length of the CDR3 is 16 residues. CDR3 in amino acids: CASSSSSGDPNQPQHF. The CDR3 DNA reads as TGTGCCAGCAGCTCCTCATCCGGGGACCCCAATCAGCCCCAGCATTTT.

V is TRBV12-3 or TRBV12-4 and J is TRBJ1-4; D is unresolved. The CDR3 contains 16 residues. V lost 6 bases to trimming and J lost 12 bases, with 26 bases between them. This chain's CDR3 is CASSPTTSGVLPQLFF. CDR3 DNA: TGTGCCAGCAGCCCCACAACTTCCGGGGTCCTTCCCCAACTGTTTTTT.

This clonotype was observed a handful of times. CDR3 region: CASSRQRTDGYTF. CDR3 sequence (DNA): TGTGCCAGCAGTCGACAGAGGACGGATGGCTACACCTTC. The chain joins TRBV12-3 or TRBV12-4 to TRBJ1-2; TRBD1 might be the D (5 bases). The length of the CDR3 is 13 residues. Trimming cost V 5 bases and J 6 bases, with 13 bases left between them.

This chain links TRBV6-2 or TRBV6-3 with TRBJ1-2; weak D call: TRBD1 (5 bases). V gave up 8 bases and J gave up 1 base, with 20 bases separating them. The CDR3 contains 16 residues. From germline, CDR1 is MNHEY and CDR2 SVGEGT. The CDR3 DNA follows: TGTGCCAGCCAATTGAGCGCGGGACCTTTTAACTATGGCTACACCTTC. It yields the protein CASQLSAGPFNYGYTF.

This chain links TRBV28 with TRBJ1-1, with unresolved D. The CDR3 contains 14 residues. Germline V gene data show CDR1 as MDHEN and CDR2 as SYDVKM. V was shortened by 7 bases and J by 3 bases, with 15 bases between the two germline ends. CDR3 sequence: CASTVPRADTEAFF. DNA of the CDR3: TGTGCCAGCACCGTTCCAAGGGCGGACACTGAAGCTTTCTTT.